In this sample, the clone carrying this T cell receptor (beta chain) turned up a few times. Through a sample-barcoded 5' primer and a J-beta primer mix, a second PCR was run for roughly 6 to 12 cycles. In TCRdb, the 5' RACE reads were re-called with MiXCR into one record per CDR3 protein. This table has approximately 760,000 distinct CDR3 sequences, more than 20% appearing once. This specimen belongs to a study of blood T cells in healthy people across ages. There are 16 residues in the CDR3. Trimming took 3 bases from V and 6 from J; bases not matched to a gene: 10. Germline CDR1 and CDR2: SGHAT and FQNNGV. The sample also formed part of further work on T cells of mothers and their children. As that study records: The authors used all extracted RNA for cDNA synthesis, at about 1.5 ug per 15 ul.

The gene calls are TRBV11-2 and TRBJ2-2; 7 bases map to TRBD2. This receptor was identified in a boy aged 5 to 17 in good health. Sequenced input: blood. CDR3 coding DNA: TGTGCCAGCAGCTTGGCGCTGGGCGGGAGCGCCGGGGAGCTGTTTTTT. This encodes CASSLALGGSAGELFF.